Below are 27 T cell receptor beta chains sequenced from a single sample in a study of T cell changes during pregnancy in multiple sclerosis (dated by TCRdb to between 2019 and 2020). Receptors were amplified or captured by the immunoSEQ multiplex PCR assay. TCRdb limited this immuneACCESS table to in-frame rearrangements with V and J called. A share of clones is missing; checked studies link under half to unresolved V genes, and the rest is unexplained. In this sample the table shows 80,000 to 100,000 clones, 85% to 95% of which occur a single time. Over 2% of the sample goes to the ten largest clones. Sequenced here: peripheral blood, sampled in the first trimester of pregnancy. The receptor source for this set is a female donor with multiple sclerosis, enrolled in a pregnancy study.

The chain recombines TRBV30 with TRBJ2-7, with D possibly being TRBD1 (5 bases). This CDR3 has 14 residues. V lost 2 bases and J lost 0, with 11 bases in between. Germline CDR1 is GTSNPN and CDR2 is SVGIG (reference sequence). The CDR3 DNA sequence: TGTGCCTGGAGTCCAACAGGTACCTCCTACGAGCAGTACTTC. It is translated as CAWSPTGTSYEQYF.

This clone appeared a single time. The chain recombines TRBV7-8 with TRBJ2-7; D might be TRBD2 (6 bases). Per germline, CDR1 SGHVS and CDR2 FQNEAQ. Deletions cut 1 base from V and 2 bases from J, with 18 bases between. This CDR3 has 17 residues. CDR3 sequence reads: CASSLVAVGGLPYEQYF. Here the CDR3 DNA reads TGTGCCAGCAGCTTAGTGGCCGTGGGAGGCCTCCCCTACGAGCAGTACTTC.

The chain carries TRBV14 and TRBJ2-1; D is undetermined. Trimming took 4 bases from V and 0 from J, leaving 10 bases between them. This CDR3 contains 15 residues. CDR1 is SGHDN and CDR2 is FVKESK in the germline V gene. As DNA, the CDR3 is TGTGCCAGCAGCCTAACCTGGAGCTCCTACAATGAGCAGTTCTTC. Its protein product is CASSLTWSSYNEQFF.

This chain joins TRBV6-6 and TRBJ2-1; 7 bases match TRBD2. V dropped 6 bases and J dropped 5; count of bases not matched to a gene: 7. The V gene's germline CDR1 is MNHNY and CDR2 SVGAGI (reference sequence). The CDR3 has 14 residues. The CDR3 sequence: CASRSGGGNNEQFF. The CDR3 DNA is TGTGCCAGCAGGTCTGGGGGAGGGAACAATGAGCAGTTCTTC.

The CDR3: CASSFIHASSGNTIYF. The DNA for the CDR3 is TGTGCCAGCAGCTTTATTCACGCGAGCTCTGGAAACACCATATATTTT. This chain connects TRBV7-9 to TRBJ1-3, with D uncertain. This CDR3 is built from 16 residues. Per the germline V gene, CDR1 is SEHNR and CDR2 is FQNEAQ (reference sequence). The ends were cut back, 3 bases at V and 0 bases at J, with 12 bases in the middle.

The chain carries TRBV18 and TRBJ2-5; no firm D call. The CDR3 covers 14 residues. V gave up 1 base and J gave up 5 bases, with 11 bases separating them. Germline lookup yields CDR1 KGHSH and CDR2 LQKENI. DNA of the CDR3: TGTGCCAGCTCACCACTCAATACCCAGGAGACCCAGTACTTC. Residues: CASSPLNTQETQYF.

The chain employs TRBV9 and TRBJ2-7, with 11 bases identical to TRBD1. The CDR3 extends over 17 amino acids. The V and J ends lost 2 bases and 6 bases, in that order; junction bases with no gene match: 13. The germline CDR1 and CDR2 sequences are SGDLS and YYNGEE. The CDR3: CASSVRTGGPLAGEQYF. Written as DNA, the CDR3 is TGTGCCAGCAGCGTTCGGACAGGGGGCCCTTTAGCAGGCGAGCAGTACTTC.

The gene calls are TRBV20-1 and TRBJ2-3, with D unclear. The CDR3 runs 11 residues. Germline V gene data show CDR1 as DFQATT and CDR2 as SNEGSKA (reference sequence). CDR3: CSAYEAPTGYF. The DNA of the CDR3 is TGCAGCGCCTATGAAGCTCCCACCGGGTATTTT.

This sequence joins TRBV9 and TRBJ2-1; 11 bases fit TRBD2. CDR1 is SGDLS, CDR2 YYNGEE, per germline. With V trimmed by 0 bases and J by 9 bases, 8 bases remained unmatched. The CDR3 covers 16 residues. CDR3 coding DNA: TGTGCCAGCAGCGTAGGTAGCGGGAGGGCCCCGGGTGAGCAGTTCTTC. It encodes CASSVGSGRAPGEQFF.

This chain uses TRBV11-2 with TRBJ2-1; maybe TRBD2 (6 bases). Trimming stripped 5 bases from V and 0 bases from J, with 11 bases between. The CDR3 covers 15 residues. The germline gives CDR1 SGHAT, CDR2 FQNNGV. CDR3 in amino acids: CASSLWRDSYNEQFF. CDR3 coding DNA: TGTGCCAGCAGCCTTTGGCGGGACTCCTACAATGAGCAGTTCTTC.

This chain uses TRBV28 with TRBJ2-7; a possible D gene is TRBD1 (6 bases). This CDR3 comprises 13 residues. V shed 5 bases and J shed 4 bases, with 12 bases lying between them. The germline V gene encodes CDR1 MDHEN and CDR2 SYDVKM. The CDR3 DNA reads as TGTGCCAGCAGTATCGGAGGACAGTACGAGCAGTACTTC. Translated, it gives CASSIGGQYEQYF.

The chain has TRBV6-1 and TRBJ2-5, with 10 bases that match TRBD1. Germline CDR1 MNHNS, CDR2 SASEGT. The length of the CDR3 is 15 residues. The J segment lost 5 bases and the V segment lost 3 bases, leaving 6 bases of the junction unmatched. CDR3 loop: CASSEGQGNSETQYF. The CDR3 DNA reads as TGTGCCAGCAGTGAGGGACAGGGGAACTCGGAGACCCAGTACTTC.

For the CDR3, the DNA is TGTGCCAGCAGCTTGATGGGACAGGGGTCCTACAATGAGCAGTTCTTC. Translation gives CASSLMGQGSYNEQFF. The rearrangement uses TRBV9 and TRBJ2-1; 10 positions agree with TRBD1. Germline CDR1 reads SGDLS; CDR2 reads YYNGEE. The V and J ends lost 4 bases and 1 base, in that order; junction bases with no gene match: 5. This CDR3 comprises 16 residues.

The chain joins TRBV9 to TRBJ1-5, with 7 nucleotides matching TRBD1. Germline loops: CDR1 SGDLS, CDR2 YYNGEE. With V trimmed by 3 bases and J by 4 bases, 19 bases remained unmatched. This CDR3 region has 19 residues. In nucleotides, the CDR3 is TGTGCCAGCAGCGCCCAATCTTGCGGACAGGCGGGGTATAATCAGCCCCAGCATTTT. Protein product: CASSAQSCGQAGYNQPQHF.

Only one count was recorded for this clone. J is TRBJ2-2 and V is TRBV7-9; 7 nucleotides match TRBD1. This CDR3 is built from 14 residues. Germline CDR1 is SEHNR and CDR2 is FQNEAQ (reference sequence). Germline trimming cut 1 base from V and 6 bases from J; bases unmatched to any gene: 2. CDR3 DNA sequence: TGTGCCAGCAGCTTAGTACAGGGGCCCGGGGAGCTGTTTTTT. It is translated as CASSLVQGPGELFF.

The chain recombines TRBV7-6 with TRBJ2-2; TRBD1 matches 8 bases. With V trimmed by 2 bases and J by 2 bases, 13 bases remained unmatched. CDR1 and CDR2 from the germline V gene are SGHVS and FNYEAQ. CDR3 size: 19 residues. The CDR3 DNA follows: TGTGCCAGCAGCTTACCAGGACAGGGCTCAGGCGGTAACACCGGGGAGCTGTTTTTT. Protein: CASSLPGQGSGGNTGELFF.

The rearrangement joins TRBV30 to TRBJ2-7; 9 positions agree with TRBD2. Trimming took 0 bases from V and 2 from J; bases not matched to a gene: 8. Germline values: CDR1 GTSNPN, CDR2 SVGIG (reference sequence). The CDR3 is made up of 16 amino acids. The CDR3 reads CAWSVYSGSTTYEQYF. CDR3 coding DNA: TGTGCCTGGAGTGTTTATAGCGGGAGTACCACCTACGAGCAGTACTTC.

The chain links TRBV7-9 to TRBJ1-2; TRBD1 matches 8 bases. CDR1 and CDR2 (germline): SEHNR, FQNEAQ (reference sequence). The CDR3 is 14 residues long. V was pared by 4 bases and J by 7 bases, with 8 bases of the junction left unmatched. CDR3 sequence: CASSYLRGQSGYTF. The CDR3 DNA follows: TGTGCCAGCAGCTACCTCAGGGGGCAGTCTGGCTACACCTTC.

The chain couples TRBV5-1 to TRBJ2-1, with 12 bases lining up with TRBD2. V was pared by 8 bases and J by 3 bases, with 15 bases of the junction left unmatched. The germline CDR1 and CDR2 sequences are SGHRS and YFSETQ. The CDR3 runs 18 residues. This CDR3 is CASRALAGGITFYNEQFF. CDR3 coding DNA: TGCGCCAGTAGAGCTCTAGCGGGAGGGATTACCTTCTACAATGAGCAGTTCTTC.

The CDR3 DNA sequence: TGTGCCAGCAGACATGGACTAGCGGCCTACTACGAGCAGTACTTC. Its translation is CASRHGLAAYYEQYF. The J gene is TRBJ2-7, the V gene TRBV11-2, with TRBD2 matching 10 bases. Trimming cost V 6 bases and J 3 bases; bases outside gene matches: 8. Germline lookup yields CDR1 SGHAT and CDR2 FQNNGV. The CDR3 extends over 15 amino acids.

This chain uses TRBV28 with TRBJ2-3; possibly TRBD2 for D (5 bases). Germline CDR1 is MDHEN and CDR2 is SYDVKM. This CDR3 has 15 amino acids. The germline V and J ends were trimmed by 5 bases and 5 bases, with 17 bases remaining between them. CDR3: CASSRWSSRGDTQYF. The CDR3 DNA is TGTGCCAGCAGTCGCTGGAGTTCCCGGGGAGATACGCAGTATTTT.

The chain combines TRBV4-3 with TRBJ2-1; TRBD2 matches at 11 bases. This CDR3 has 16 residues. Germline V lookup: CDR1 LGHNA, CDR2 YSLEER. V lost 0 bases to trimming and J lost 5 bases; unmatched junction nucleotides: 3. The CDR3 protein is CASSQDRLAGNNEQFF. CDR3 bases: TGCGCCAGCAGCCAAGATCGACTAGCGGGGAACAATGAGCAGTTCTTC.

This clone was detected once. This chain links TRBV5-8 with TRBJ2-1; D is possibly TRBD1 (5 bases). CDR3 length: 14 residues. Trimming stripped 0 bases from V and 7 bases from J, with 11 bases between. In germline, CDR1 is SGHTS, CDR2 YDEGEE. CDR3 sequence reads: CASSLGRVQNEQFF. The CDR3 DNA reads TGTGCCAGCAGCTTGGGCAGGGTACAAAATGAGCAGTTCTTC. Based on the CDR3 plus reference TRBV5-8 and TRBJ2-1, the full variable domain is EAGVTQSPTHLIKTRGQQATLRCSPISGHTSVYWYQQALGLGLQFLLWYDEGEERNRGNFPPRFSGRQFPNYSSELNVNALELEDSALYLCASSLGRVQNEQFFGPGTRLTVL.

The rearrangement uses TRBV19 and TRBJ1-5, with a weak D call TRBD1 (5 bases). Germline V gene sequence: CDR1 LNHDA, CDR2 SQIVND (reference sequence). The CDR3 is made up of 20 amino acids. Trimming stripped 6 bases from V and 0 bases from J, with 27 bases between. CDR3 protein: CASRLTFRRQKRYSNQPQHF. The CDR3 DNA reads TGTGCCAGTAGGTTAACGTTTCGAAGACAGAAGCGTTATAGCAATCAGCCCCAGCATTTT.

The J gene is TRBJ1-2, the V gene TRBV27; D remains ambiguous. CDR1 is MNHEY and CDR2 is SMNVEV in the germline V gene (reference sequence). CDR3 length: 12 residues. The V end lost 5 bases, the J end lost 4 bases, and 8 bases lay between the germline ends. The CDR3 nucleotides are TGTGCCAGCAGTCCCACGGGCTATGGCTACACCTTC. It translates to CASSPTGYGYTF.

The J gene is TRBJ1-2, the V gene TRBV28; 8 positions agree with TRBD1. Per germline, CDR1 MDHEN and CDR2 SYDVKM. The CDR3 has 15 residues. J was trimmed by 1 base and V by 8 bases; bases with no gene match: 9. This chain's CDR3 is CASFPTGAINYGYTF. The CDR3 DNA reads as TGTGCCAGCTTCCCGACAGGGGCAATTAACTATGGCTACACCTTC.

The chain has TRBV4-2 and TRBJ1-3, with 8 positions matching TRBD1. Germline V CDR1 and CDR2: LGHNA, YNFKEQ. This CDR3 spans 15 amino acids. J gave up 3 bases and V 4 bases, and 5 bases lay outside the gene matches. The CDR3 DNA reads TGTGCCAGCAGCCGACCCGGGACAGGTGGAAACACCATATATTTT. Its protein is CASSRPGTGGNTIYF.